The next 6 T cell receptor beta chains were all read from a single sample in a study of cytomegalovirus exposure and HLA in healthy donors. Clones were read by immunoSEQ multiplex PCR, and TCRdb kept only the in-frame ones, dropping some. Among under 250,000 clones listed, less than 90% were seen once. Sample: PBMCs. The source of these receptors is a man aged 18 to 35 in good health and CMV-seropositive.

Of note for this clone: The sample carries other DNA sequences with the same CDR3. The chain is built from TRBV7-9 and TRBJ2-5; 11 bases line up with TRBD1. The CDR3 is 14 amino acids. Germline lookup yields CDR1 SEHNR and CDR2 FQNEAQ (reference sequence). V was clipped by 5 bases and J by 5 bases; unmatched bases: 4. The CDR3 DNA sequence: TGTGCCAGCAGCAGGACAGGGGGCCGGGAGACCCAGTACTTC. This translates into CASSRTGGRETQYF.

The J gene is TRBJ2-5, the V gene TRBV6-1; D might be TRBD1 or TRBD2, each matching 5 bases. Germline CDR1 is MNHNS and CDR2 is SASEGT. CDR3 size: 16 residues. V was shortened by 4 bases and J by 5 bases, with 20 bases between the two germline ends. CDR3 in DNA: TGTGCCAGCAGTGCCAGCAGCTACGGGGCTTCGGAGACCCAGTACTTC. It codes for CASSASSYGASETQYF.

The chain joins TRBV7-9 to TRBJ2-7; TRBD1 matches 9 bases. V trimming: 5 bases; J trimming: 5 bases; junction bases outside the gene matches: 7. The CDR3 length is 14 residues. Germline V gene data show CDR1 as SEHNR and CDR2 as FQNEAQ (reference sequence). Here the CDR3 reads CASSPRDRAHEQYF. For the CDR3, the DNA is TGTGCCAGCAGCCCCCGGGACAGGGCCCACGAGCAGTACTTC.

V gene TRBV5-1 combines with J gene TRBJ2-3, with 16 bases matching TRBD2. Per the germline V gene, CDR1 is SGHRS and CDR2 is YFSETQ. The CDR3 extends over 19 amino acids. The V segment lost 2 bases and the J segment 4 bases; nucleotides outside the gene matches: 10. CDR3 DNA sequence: TGCGCCAGCAGCTTCGGGACTAGCGGGAGGGCCTTCCTTCCAGATACGCAGTATTTT. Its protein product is CASSFGTSGRAFLPDTQYF.

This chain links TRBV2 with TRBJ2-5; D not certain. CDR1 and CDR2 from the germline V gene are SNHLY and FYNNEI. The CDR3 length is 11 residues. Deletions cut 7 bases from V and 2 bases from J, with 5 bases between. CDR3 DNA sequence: TGTGCCAGCACCAGGCAAGAGACCCAGTACTTC. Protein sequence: CASTRQETQYF. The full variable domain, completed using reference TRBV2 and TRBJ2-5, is EPEVTQTPSHQVTQMGQEVILRCVPISNHLYFYWYRQILGQKVEFLVSFYNNEISEKSEIFDDQFSVERPDGSNFTLKIRSTKLEDSAMYFCASTRQETQYFGPGTRLLVL.

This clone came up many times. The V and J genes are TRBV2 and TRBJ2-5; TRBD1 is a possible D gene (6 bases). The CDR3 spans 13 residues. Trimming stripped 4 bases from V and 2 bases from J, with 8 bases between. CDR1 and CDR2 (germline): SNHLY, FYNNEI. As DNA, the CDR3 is TGTGCCAGCAGTGTCGACAGGCAAGAGACCCAGTACTTC. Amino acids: CASSVDRQETQYF.